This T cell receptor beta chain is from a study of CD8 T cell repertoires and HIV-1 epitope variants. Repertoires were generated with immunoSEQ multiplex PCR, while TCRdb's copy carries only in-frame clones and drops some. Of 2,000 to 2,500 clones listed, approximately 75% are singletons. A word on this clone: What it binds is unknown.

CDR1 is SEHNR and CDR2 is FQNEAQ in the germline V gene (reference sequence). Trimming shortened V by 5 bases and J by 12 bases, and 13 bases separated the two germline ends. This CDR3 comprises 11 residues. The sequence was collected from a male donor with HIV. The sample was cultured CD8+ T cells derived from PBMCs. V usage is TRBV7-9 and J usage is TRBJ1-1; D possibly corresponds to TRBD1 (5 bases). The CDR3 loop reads CASSRDRGTFF. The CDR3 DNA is TGTGCCAGCAGCCGGGACCGAGGCACTTTCTTT.